This T cell receptor (beta chain) was identified in a study of early T cells in non-severe SARS-CoV-2 infection. This CDR3 is built from 13 residues. V lost 2 bases, J lost 3 bases, and 8 bases lay in between. The germline V gene has CDR1 MNHEY and CDR2 SVGEGT. This clonotype was counted between two and nine times. TCRdb reprocessed the 5' RACE reads via MiXCR and lists one record per CDR3 protein. The sample lists 70,000 to 90,000 distinct CDR3 sequences, around a sixth occurring once. What was sequenced was whole blood. J is TRBJ2-7 and V is TRBV6-2 or TRBV6-3; D is perhaps TRBD2 (6 bases). This sequence was found in an adult who was a healthcare worker with PCR-confirmed SARS-CoV-2 infection or an uninfected control (not recorded which). The CDR3: CASSYPGDYEQYF. Written as DNA, the CDR3 is TGTGCCAGCAGTTACCCGGGGGACTACGAGCAGTACTTC.